This T cell receptor beta chain comes out of a study of early stage breast cancer tumors (dated by TCRdb to 2016 to 2017). Regarding the research as a whole: Of the approximately 16 invasive breast tumors, approximately 11 were found to be estrogen receptor-positive, progesterone receptor-positive and HER2-negative. About 65% of the 12 ER+/PR+/HER2- tumors were invasive ductal carcinomas, while the other four were invasive lobular carcinomas. On average, each sample got 7.5 to 10-fold read coverage. A total of over 2 million templates, representing 1,097,674 unique clonotypes, were detected across all samples. General findings and caveats noted by the study authors: Chain pairing and functional markers such as CD4, CD8 and FOXP3 were not captured by bulk genomic DNA sequencing of unsorted cells. The small cohort size prevented analysis by tumor subtype. Greater similarity was observed between blood and normal breast repertoires than between blood and tumor repertoires, and tumor was distinguished from normal in about 90% of the 16 patients when each tissue was compared with blood. Roughly 2.6-fold higher T cell density and higher clonality were observed in tumors than in adjacent normal breast tissue. Enriched TCRB sequences shared across patients were found to be mostly commonly generated sequences that were unlikely to play an important role in the tumor microenvironment.

The study profiled bulk TCR beta-chain repertoires in matched peripheral blood, tumor and adjacent normal breast tissue taken from approximately 16 patients with early-stage breast cancer. Before surgery, roughly 4.5-10 mL of whole blood was collected into EDTA tubes and then processed within 2 hours. Ficoll-Paque centrifugation in SepMate-50 tubes was used to isolate peripheral blood mononuclear cells. PBMCs were cryopreserved in roughly 90% FBS with around 10% DMSO in aliquots of roughly 2 to 4.5 million cells and stored in liquid nitrogen. Genomic DNA was extracted with the Qiagen AllPrep DNA/RNA Mini kit. Each sample was amplified as two independent genomic DNA replicates: roughly 0.5 ug for blood and approximately 1.4 ug for tumor or normal breast. Following the manufacturer's instructions, the ImmunoSeq Intro kit was used to carry out TCRB sequencing on genomic DNA. The multiplex PCR ran for 30 to 40 cycles using proprietary primers and spike-in control sequences for absolute quantification. An 87-bp fragment spanning the CDR3 and flanking V and J genes was sequenced with single-end 150-bp reads. Each lane of an Illumina MiSeq using version 3.0 chemistry carried seven multiplexed samples, with two replicates per sample. The paper's data handling went like this. Raw data were processed by the vendor's proprietary pipeline, with both replicates merged into one result per sample. A clonotype was defined as productive rearrangements that share the same V-gene family, CDR3 amino acid sequence and J-gene segment. Clonality was calculated as 1 minus the normalized Shannon entropy (Pielou evenness) of TCRB abundances. T cell density was estimated as total templates divided by the number of input cells, with the number of input cells inferred from the DNA input amount. Recon was used with default parameters to estimate total repertoire diversity and clonality. A clonotype counted as tumor-enriched if its abundance in tumor exceeded 0.1% and was at least 32-fold higher than its abundance in normal breast. Sourced from immuneACCESS, this table was stored by TCRdb with only in-frame sequences that have V and J called. A share of the clones is absent; for the studies checked, an unresolved V gene accounts for under half, and the remainder has no known explanation. That table supplies the V and J calls and clone size; D and trimming were determined from the DNA. The sample table holds about 53,000 clones, of which around nine tenths were seen once. The top ten clones comprise around 5% of the sample.

Notes on this clone: What this receptor recognizes is not known. Per-base quality was not reported, and no clone a single base away is much larger than it.

The germline V end is reduced by 0 bases and the J end by 0 bases; junction bases left unmatched: 2. From a lookup of the germline V gene, CDR1 and CDR2 are SGHRS and YFSETQ. Reading from cysteine to phenylalanine, the CDR3 counts 16 amino acids. Only the CDR3 DNA stays, 48 bases, in frame from base 1. This receptor was obtained from a person between 65 and 79 years old with breast cancer. The rearrangement joined TRBV5-1 to TRBJ1-4; TRBD1 lines up with 7 middle nucleotides. The sequencing sample was made of blood. In nucleotides, the sequence is TGCGCCAGCAGCTTGGGGGACAGACCAACTAATGAAAAACTGTTTTTT. The encoded protein is CASSLGDRPTNEKLFF.